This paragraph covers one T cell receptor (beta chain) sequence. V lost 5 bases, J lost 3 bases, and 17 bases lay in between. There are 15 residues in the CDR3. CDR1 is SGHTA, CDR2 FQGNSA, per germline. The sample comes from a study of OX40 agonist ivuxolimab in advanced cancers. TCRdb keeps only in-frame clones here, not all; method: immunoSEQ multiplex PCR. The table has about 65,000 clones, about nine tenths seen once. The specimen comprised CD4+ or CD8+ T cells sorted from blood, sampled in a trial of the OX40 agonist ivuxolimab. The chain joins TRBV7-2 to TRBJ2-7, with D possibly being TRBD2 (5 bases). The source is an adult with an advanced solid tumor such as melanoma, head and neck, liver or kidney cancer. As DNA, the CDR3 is TGTGCCAGCAGCGTCGGAGCGGCTTACCGCTACGAGCAGTACTTC. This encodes CASSVGAAYRYEQYF.